These T cell receptor beta chains were read from a single sample in a study of memory CD4+ T cells and cytomegalovirus serostatus. Data came from immunoSEQ multiplex PCR; TCRdb stores just in-frame clones and leaves some out. The table includes fewer than 40,000 clones, roughly 85% detected once. The sequenced material came from memory CD4+ T cells from blood. These receptors all stem from an adult in good health and CMV-seropositive. CDR3s leave out the opening cysteine and the closing phenylalanine or tryptophan. Each record gives: D gene, J gene, V gene, CDR3 protein. D genes are given only for firm matches.

NA TRBJ2-1 TRBV5-4 ASGHREGEQF
NA TRBJ1-2 TRBV20-1 SARVREGYT
NA TRBJ2-7 TRBV4-2 ASSQGGIRSSYEQY
NA TRBJ2-6 TRBV19 ASTLWTGRGANVLT
TRBD1 TRBJ1-4 TRBV9 ASSRQGAYEKLF
TRBD2 TRBJ2-1 TRBV9 ASSVGGRSTGNEQF
NA TRBJ1-3 TRBV9 ASSGGFSGNTIY
NA TRBJ1-2 TRBV4-1 ASSPWGRGEHGYT
NA TRBJ2-7 TRBV5-4 ASSSTRGASYEQY
TRBD1 TRBJ1-5 TRBV19 ASSTYGQGSNQPQH
TRBD2 TRBJ2-1 TRBV28 ASSLLGGYEQF